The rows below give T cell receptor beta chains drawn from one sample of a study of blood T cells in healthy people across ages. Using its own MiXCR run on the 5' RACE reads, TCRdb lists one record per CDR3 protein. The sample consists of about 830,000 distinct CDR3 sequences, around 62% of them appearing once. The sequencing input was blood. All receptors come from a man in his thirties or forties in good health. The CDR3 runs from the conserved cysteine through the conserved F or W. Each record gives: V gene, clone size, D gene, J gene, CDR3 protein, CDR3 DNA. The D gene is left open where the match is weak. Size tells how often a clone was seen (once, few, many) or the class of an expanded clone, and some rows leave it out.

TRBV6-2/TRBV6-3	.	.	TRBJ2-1	CASKQDNEQFF	TGTGCCAGCAAACAGGACAATGAGCAGTTCTTC
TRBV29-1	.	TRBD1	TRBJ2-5	CSVLGQEQETQYF	TGCAGCGTCCTGGGACAGGAACAAGAGACCCAGTACTTC
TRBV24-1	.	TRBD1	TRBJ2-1	CATSDVRGQAGNEQFF	TGTGCCACCAGTGATGTTAGGGGACAGGCTGGTAATGAGCAGTTCTTC
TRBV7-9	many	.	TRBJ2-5	CASSLQQETQYF	TGTGCCAGCAGTTTACAGCAAGAGACCCAGTACTTC
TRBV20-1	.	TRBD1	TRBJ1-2	CSARYARTGNYGYTF	TGCAGTGCTAGATATGCCCGGACAGGGAACTATGGCTACACCTTC
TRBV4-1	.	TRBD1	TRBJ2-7	CASSQPDRVYEQYF	TGCGCCAGCAGCCAACCAGACAGGGTCTACGAGCAGTACTTC
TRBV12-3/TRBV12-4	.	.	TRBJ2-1	CASTHRVPNNEQFF	TGTGCCAGCACCCACAGGGTCCCTAACAATGAGCAGTTCTTC
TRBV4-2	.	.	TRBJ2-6	CASSQVQGSGANVLTF	TGTGCCAGCAGCCAAGTCCAGGGCTCTGGGGCCAACGTCCTGACTTTC
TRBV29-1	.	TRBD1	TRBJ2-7	CSVEERQGAGNYYEQYF	TGCAGCGTTGAAGAGAGACAGGGGGCCGGGAATTATTACGAGCAGTACTTC
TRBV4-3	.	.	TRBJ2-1	CASSQFSGQSYNEQFF	TGCGCCAGCAGCCAGTTCTCGGGGCAATCCTACAATGAGCAGTTCTTC
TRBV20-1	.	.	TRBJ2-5	CSARVKVGGETQYF	TGCAGTGCTAGAGTCAAGGTGGGGGGAGAGACCCAGTACTTC
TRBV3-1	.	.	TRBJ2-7	CASSHLETYEQYF	TGTGCCAGCAGCCACCTGGAGACCTACGAGCAGTACTTC
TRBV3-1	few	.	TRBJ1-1	CASSQGNIWNTEAFF	TGTGCCAGCAGCCAAGGGAATATTTGGAACACTGAAGCTTTCTTT
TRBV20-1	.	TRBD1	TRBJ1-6	CSTSRTGTRSYNSPLHF	TGCAGTACCAGCCGGACAGGGACCCGCTCCTATAATTCACCCCTCCACTTT
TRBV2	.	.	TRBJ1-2	CASSDGEGRANYGYTF	TGTGCCAGCAGTGATGGCGAGGGCAGGGCTAACTATGGCTACACCTTC
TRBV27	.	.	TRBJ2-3	CASSHGFTDTQYF	TGTGCCAGCAGTCACGGATTCACAGATACGCAGTATTTT
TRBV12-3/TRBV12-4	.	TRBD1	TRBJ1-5	CASSLSSGTGDQPQHF	TGTGCCAGCAGTTTGTCATCCGGGACAGGGGATCAGCCCCAGCATTTT
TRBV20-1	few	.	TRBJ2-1	CSARPQLTRGANNEQFF	TGCAGTGCTAGACCCCAGCTAACTCGCGGGGCAAACAATGAGCAGTTCTTC
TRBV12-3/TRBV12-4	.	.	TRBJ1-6	CASSFRGTSPPHF	TGTGCCAGCAGTTTCAGGGGCACTTCACCCCCCCACTTT
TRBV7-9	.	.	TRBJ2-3	CASSPKGTESDTQYF	TGTGCCAGCAGCCCAAAGGGTACGGAGTCGGATACGCAGTATTTT
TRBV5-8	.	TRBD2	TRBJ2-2	CASSLYGGDTGELFF	TGTGCCAGCAGCTTGTACGGGGGGGACACCGGGGAGCTGTTTTTT
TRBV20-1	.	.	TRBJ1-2	CSARDEHRKNYGYTF	TGCAGTGCTAGAGATGAGCACAGAAAGAACTATGGCTACACCTTC
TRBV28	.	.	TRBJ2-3	CASGEITDTQYF	TGTGCCAGCGGGGAAATTACAGATACGCAGTATTTT
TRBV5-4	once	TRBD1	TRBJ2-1	CASSTGTALDHEQFF	TGTGCCAGCAGTACCGGGACAGCCCTCGACCATGAGCAGTTCTTC
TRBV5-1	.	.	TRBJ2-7	CASSLANRDPPYEQYF	TGCGCCAGCAGCTTGGCCAACAGGGATCCCCCCTACGAGCAGTACTTC